This TCR beta chain was found in a study of glioma-infiltrating T cells. Findings and limits, study-wide: Above-expected tissue-blood divergence occurred in all gliomas, most in low-grade ones. Tissue and blood shared very few CDR3 sequences.

About this clonotype: Its antigen is currently unknown.

Trimming took 4 bases from V and 7 from J; bases not matched to a gene: 12. The CDR3 covers 14 residues. CDR1 DFQATT and CDR2 SNEGSKA come from the germline V gene (reference sequence). TCR alpha and beta CDR3 regions were amplified from RNA using iRepertoire nested multiplex PCR. MiXCR was run by TCRdb on the multiplex PCR reads, yielding one entry per CDR3 protein. The top ten clones hold just under 35% of a sample with approximately 120,000 distinct CDR3 sequences, 20% to 30% of them seen once. What was sequenced was glioma tissue, nonneoplastic brain tissue, or PBMCs (not recorded which). This clonotype was sampled from a human donor with low-grade glioma or glioblastoma, undergoing nonglioma brain surgery, or in good health (not recorded which). The rearrangement uses TRBV20-1 and TRBJ1-1; 7 nucleotides match TRBD1. DNA for the CDR3: TGCAGTGCTAAAAAGACAGGGAGGAACGATGAAGCTTTCTTT. Its translation is CSAKKTGRNDEAFF.